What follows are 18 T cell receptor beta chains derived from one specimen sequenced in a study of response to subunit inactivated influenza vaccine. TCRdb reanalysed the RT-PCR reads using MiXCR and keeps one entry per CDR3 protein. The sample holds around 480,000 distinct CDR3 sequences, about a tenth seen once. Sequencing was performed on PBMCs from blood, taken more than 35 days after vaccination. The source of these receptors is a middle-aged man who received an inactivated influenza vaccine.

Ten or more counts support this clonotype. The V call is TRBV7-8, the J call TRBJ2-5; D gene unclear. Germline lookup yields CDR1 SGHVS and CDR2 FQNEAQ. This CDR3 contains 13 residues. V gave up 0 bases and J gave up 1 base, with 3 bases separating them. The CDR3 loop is CASSLALQETQYF. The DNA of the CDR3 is TGTGCCAGCAGCTTAGCTCTCCAAGAGACCCAGTACTTC. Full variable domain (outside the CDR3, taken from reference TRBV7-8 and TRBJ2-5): GAGVSQSPRYKVAKRGQDVALRCDPISGHVSLFWYQQALGQGPEFLTYFQNEAQLDKSGLPSDRFFAERPEGSVSTLKIQRTQQEDSAVYLCASSLALQETQYFGPGTRLLVL.

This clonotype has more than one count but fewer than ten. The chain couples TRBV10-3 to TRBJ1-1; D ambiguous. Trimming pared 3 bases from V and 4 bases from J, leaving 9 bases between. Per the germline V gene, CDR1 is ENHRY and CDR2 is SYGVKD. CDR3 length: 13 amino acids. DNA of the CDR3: TGTGCCATCAGTGATAGGGTGTTCACTGAAGCTTTCTTT. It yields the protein CAISDRVFTEAFF.

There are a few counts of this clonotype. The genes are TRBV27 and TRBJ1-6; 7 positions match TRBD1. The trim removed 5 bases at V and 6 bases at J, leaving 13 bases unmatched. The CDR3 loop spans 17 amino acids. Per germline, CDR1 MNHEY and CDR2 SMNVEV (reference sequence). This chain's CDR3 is CASSPTSTTGVNSPLHF. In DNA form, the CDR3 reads TGTGCCAGCAGTCCTACTTCGACTACAGGGGTTAATTCACCCCTCCACTTT.

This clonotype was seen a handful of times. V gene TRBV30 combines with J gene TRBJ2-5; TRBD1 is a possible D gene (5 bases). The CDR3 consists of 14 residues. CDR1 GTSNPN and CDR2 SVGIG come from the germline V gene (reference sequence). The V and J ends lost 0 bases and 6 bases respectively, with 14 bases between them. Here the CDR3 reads CAWSVGPGSKTQYF. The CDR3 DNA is TGTGCCTGGAGTGTAGGTCCAGGGTCGAAGACCCAGTACTTC.

The CDR3 region has the DNA TGTGCCAGCAGCCAAGAACTAGGGACTGAAGCTTTCTTT. Translation: CASSQELGTEAFF. This chain joins TRBV3-1 and TRBJ1-1; no firm D call. Trimming shortened V by 0 bases and J by 5 bases, and 7 bases separated the two germline ends. The CDR3 contains 13 residues. Looked up from germline, CDR1 is LGHDT and CDR2 is YNNKEL (reference sequence).

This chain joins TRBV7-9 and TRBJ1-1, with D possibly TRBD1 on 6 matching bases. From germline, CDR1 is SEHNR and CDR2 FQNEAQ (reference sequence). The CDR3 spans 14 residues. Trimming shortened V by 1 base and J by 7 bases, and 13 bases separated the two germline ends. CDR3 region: CASSLETGHVEAFF. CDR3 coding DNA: TGTGCCAGCAGCTTAGAGACAGGACATGTTGAAGCTTTCTTT.

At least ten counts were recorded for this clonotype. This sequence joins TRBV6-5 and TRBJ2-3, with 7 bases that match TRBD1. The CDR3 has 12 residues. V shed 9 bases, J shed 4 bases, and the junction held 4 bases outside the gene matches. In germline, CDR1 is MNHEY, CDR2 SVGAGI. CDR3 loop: CARDRLPDTQYF. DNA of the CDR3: TGTGCCAGGGACAGGCTTCCAGATACGCAGTATTTT.

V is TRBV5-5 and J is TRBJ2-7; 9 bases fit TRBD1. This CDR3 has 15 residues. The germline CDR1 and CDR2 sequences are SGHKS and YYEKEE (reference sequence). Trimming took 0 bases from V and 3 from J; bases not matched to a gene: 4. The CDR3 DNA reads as TGTGCCAGCAGCTTGGGGGACAGGGCATACTACGAGCAGTACTTC. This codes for CASSLGDRAYYEQYF.

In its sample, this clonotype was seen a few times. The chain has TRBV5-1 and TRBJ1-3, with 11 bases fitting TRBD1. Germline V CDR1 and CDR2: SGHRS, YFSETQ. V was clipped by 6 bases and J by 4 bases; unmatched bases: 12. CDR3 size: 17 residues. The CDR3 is CASTPGTGGNRGNTIYF. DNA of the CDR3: TGCGCCAGCACCCCCGGGACAGGGGGAAATCGCGGAAACACCATATATTTT.

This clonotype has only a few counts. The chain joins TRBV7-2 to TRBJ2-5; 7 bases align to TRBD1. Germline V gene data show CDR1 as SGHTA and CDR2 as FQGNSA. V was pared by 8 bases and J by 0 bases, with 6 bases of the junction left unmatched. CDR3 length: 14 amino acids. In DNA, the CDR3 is TGTGCCAGCGGAGGACAGGTGTACCAAGAGACCCAGTACTTC. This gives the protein CASGGQVYQETQYF. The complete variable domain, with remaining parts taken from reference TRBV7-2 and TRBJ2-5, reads GAGVSQSPSNKVTEKGKDVELRCDPISGHTALYWYRQSLGQGLEFLIYFQGNSAPDKSGLPSDRFSAERTGGSVSTLTIQRTQQEDSAVYLCASGGQVYQETQYFGPGTRLLVL.

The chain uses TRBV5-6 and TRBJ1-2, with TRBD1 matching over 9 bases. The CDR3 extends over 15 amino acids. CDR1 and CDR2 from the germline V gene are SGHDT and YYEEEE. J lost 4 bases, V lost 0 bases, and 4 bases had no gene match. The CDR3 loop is CASSLGRDRAYGYTF. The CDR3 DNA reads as TGTGCCAGCAGCTTGGGGCGGGACAGGGCCTATGGCTACACCTTC.

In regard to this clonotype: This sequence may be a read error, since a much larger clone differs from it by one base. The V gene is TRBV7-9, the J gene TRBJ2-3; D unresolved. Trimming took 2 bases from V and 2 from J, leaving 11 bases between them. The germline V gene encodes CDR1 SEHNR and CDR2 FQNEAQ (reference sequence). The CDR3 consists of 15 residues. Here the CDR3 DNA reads TGTGCCAGCAGCTTACGTGTCATGGACACAGATACGCAGTATTTT. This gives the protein CASSLRVMDTDTQYF.

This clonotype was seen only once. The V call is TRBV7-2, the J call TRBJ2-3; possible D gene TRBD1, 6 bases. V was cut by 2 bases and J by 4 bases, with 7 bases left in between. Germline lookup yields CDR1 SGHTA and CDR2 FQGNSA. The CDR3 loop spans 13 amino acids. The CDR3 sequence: CASSLKGADTQYF. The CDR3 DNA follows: TGTGCCAGCAGCTTAAAGGGGGCAGATACGCAGTATTTT. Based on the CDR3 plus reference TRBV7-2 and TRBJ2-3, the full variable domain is GAGVSQSPSNKVTEKGKDVELRCDPISGHTALYWYRQSLGQGLEFLIYFQGNSAPDKSGLPSDRFSAERTGGSVSTLTIQRTQQEDSAVYLCASSLKGADTQYFGPGTRLTVL.

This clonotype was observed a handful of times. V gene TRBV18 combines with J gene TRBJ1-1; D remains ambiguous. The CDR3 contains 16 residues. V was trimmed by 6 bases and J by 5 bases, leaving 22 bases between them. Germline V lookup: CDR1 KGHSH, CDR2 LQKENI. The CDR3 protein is CASSLVAGAGRTEAFF. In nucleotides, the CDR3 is TGTGCCAGCTCCCTTGTGGCGGGTGCCGGGAGGACTGAAGCTTTCTTT.

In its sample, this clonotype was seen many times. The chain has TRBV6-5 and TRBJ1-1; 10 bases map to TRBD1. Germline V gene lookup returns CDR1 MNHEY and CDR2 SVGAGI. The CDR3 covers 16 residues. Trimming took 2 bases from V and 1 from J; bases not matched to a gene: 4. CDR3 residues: CASSYRDRGPNTEAFF. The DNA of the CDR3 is TGTGCCAGCAGTTACAGGGACAGGGGACCGAACACTGAAGCTTTCTTT.

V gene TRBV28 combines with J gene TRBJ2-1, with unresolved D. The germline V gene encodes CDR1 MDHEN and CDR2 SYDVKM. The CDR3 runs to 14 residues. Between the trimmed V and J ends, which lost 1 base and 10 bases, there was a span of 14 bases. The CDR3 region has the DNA TGTGCCAGCAGTTTATTTGGGGTTGAAGGCGAGCAGTTCTTC. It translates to CASSLFGVEGEQFF.

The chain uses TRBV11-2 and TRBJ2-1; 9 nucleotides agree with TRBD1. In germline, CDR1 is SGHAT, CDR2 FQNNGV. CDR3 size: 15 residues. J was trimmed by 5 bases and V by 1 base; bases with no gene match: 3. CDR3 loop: CASSLAGQGHNEQFF. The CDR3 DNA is TGTGCCAGCAGCTTAGCGGGACAGGGTCACAATGAGCAGTTCTTC.

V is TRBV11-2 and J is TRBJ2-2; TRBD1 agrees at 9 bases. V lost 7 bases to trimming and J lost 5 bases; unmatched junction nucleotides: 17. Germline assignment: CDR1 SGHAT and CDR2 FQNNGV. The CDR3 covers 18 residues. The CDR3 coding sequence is TGTGCCAGCACCTCCCTTCCTGCCGGGACAGGGAGGACCGGGGAGCTGTTTTTT. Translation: CASTSLPAGTGRTGELFF.